A single sample gave rise to the 24 T cell receptor beta chains below, sequenced in a study of blood T cell repertoires in COVID-19. Only in-frame clones appear in the TCRdb table, and some are missing; sequencing was by immunoSEQ multiplex PCR. The sample consists of tens of thousands of clones, 80% to 85% of them appearing once. Input material: peripheral blood. These receptors were obtained from a woman of 80 years or more with active or convalescent COVID-19.

V is TRBV19 and J is TRBJ2-1; 15 bases line up with TRBD2. Germline V gives CDR1 LNHDA, CDR2 SQIVND (reference sequence). Losses at the gene ends were 3 bases for V and 8 bases for J; bases not matched to a gene: 8. The CDR3 length is 17 residues. This chain's CDR3 is CASSIGGTSGGSDEQFF. CDR3 DNA sequence: TGTGCCAGTAGTATCGGTGGGACTAGCGGGGGGTCGGATGAGCAGTTCTTC.

The V call is TRBV24-1, the J call TRBJ2-7, with 11 nucleotides matching TRBD1. Trimming removed 2 bases from V and 2 bases from J; junction bases left unmatched: 7. This CDR3 region has 17 residues. The V gene's germline CDR1 is KGHDR and CDR2 SFDVKD. The CDR3 coding sequence is TGTGCCACCAGTGATTCGGGGGGGGGACAGGGGGCCTACGAGCAGTACTTC. Protein: CATSDSGGGQGAYEQYF.

V is TRBV5-1 and J is TRBJ2-1; TRBD2 matches 10 bases. CDR3 length: 14 residues. Trimming removed 2 bases from V and 9 bases from J; junction bases left unmatched: 5. CDR1 SGHRS and CDR2 YFSETQ come from the germline V gene. The CDR3 protein is CASSLPSGSLEQFF. The CDR3 bases are TGCGCCAGCAGCTTACCTAGCGGGAGTCTTGAGCAGTTCTTC.

V gene TRBV5-5 combines with J gene TRBJ2-2; D is undetermined. The CDR3 consists of 12 residues. V was cut by 2 bases and J by 3 bases, with 2 bases left in between. Germline V gene sequence: CDR1 SGHKS, CDR2 YYEKEE (reference sequence). The chain's CDR3 is CASSFYTGELFF. In DNA form, the CDR3 reads TGTGCCAGCAGCTTCTACACCGGGGAGCTGTTTTTT.

In its sample, this clone was seen once. The V and J genes are TRBV30 and TRBJ2-5, with D perhaps TRBD2 (5 bases). V lost 2 bases to trimming and J lost 2 bases, with 9 bases between them. Germline V gene lookup returns CDR1 GTSNPN and CDR2 SVGIG (reference sequence). The length of the CDR3 is 13 residues. The CDR3 spells CAWSSRGQETQYF. The DNA for the CDR3 is TGTGCCTGGAGTTCCCGAGGGCAAGAGACCCAGTACTTC.

V and J are TRBV7-3 and TRBJ1-1, with D possibly being TRBD1 (5 bases). V was clipped by 3 bases and J by 2 bases, with 13 bases between them. The length of the CDR3 is 15 residues. Germline CDR1 SGHTA, CDR2 FQGTGA. The CDR3 loop is CASSFGYGGNTEAFF. Here the CDR3 DNA reads TGTGCCAGCAGCTTCGGATACGGGGGAAACACTGAAGCTTTCTTT. The entire variable domain, with the rest obtained from reference TRBV7-3 and TRBJ1-1, is as follows: GAGVSQTPSNKVTEKGKYVELRCDPISGHTALYWYRQSLGQGPEFLIYFQGTGAADDSGLPNDRFFAVRPEGSVSTLKIQRTERGDSAVYLCASSFGYGGNTEAFFGQGTRLTVV.

This clone has just a few counts. The chain uses TRBV6-5 and TRBJ1-2, with 9 bases lining up with TRBD1. V lost 6 bases, J lost 7 bases, and 6 bases stayed unmatched. Germline loops: CDR1 MNHEY, CDR2 SVGAGI. This CDR3 has 13 residues. The CDR3 nucleotides are TGTGCCAGCAGACCCACAGGGGGCGGTGGCTACACCTTC. Its protein is CASRPTGGGGYTF.

This clone was seen a few times. J is TRBJ1-4 and V is TRBV30, with D possibly TRBD1 on 5 matching bases. From germline, CDR1 is GTSNPN and CDR2 SVGIG (reference sequence). The CDR3 consists of 12 residues. CDR3 DNA sequence: TGTGCTGCGCGGGAATCAGGGGAAAAACTGTTTTTT. It yields the protein CAARESGEKLFF.

The CDR3 DNA reads as TGTGCCAGCAGCGTAGCCGGGAGCATCCACAATGAGCAGTTCTTC. Amino acids: CASSVAGSIHNEQFF. The chain uses TRBV9 and TRBJ2-1; D is perhaps TRBD2 (6 bases). CDR3 length equals 15 residues. Germline V gives CDR1 SGDLS, CDR2 YYNGEE. V was shortened by 0 bases and J by 5 bases, with 12 bases between the two germline ends.

This clone showed up just once. V is TRBV18 and J is TRBJ2-5; D unresolved. Germline V gene lookup returns CDR1 KGHSH and CDR2 LQKENI. Trimming took 0 bases from V and 1 from J, leaving 3 bases between them. This CDR3 spans 13 amino acids. Written as DNA, the CDR3 is TGTGCCAGCTCACCACCCTCCCAAGAGACCCAGTACTTC. As protein: CASSPPSQETQYF.

The V call is TRBV4-1, the J call TRBJ2-2; maybe TRBD2 (5 bases). V lost 3 bases to trimming and J lost 1 base, with 6 bases between them. This CDR3 is 14 amino acids long. Germline V CDR1 and CDR2: MGHRA, YSYEKL. The CDR3 here is CASSHGENTGELFF. CDR3 sequence (DNA): TGCGCCAGCAGCCACGGGGAGAACACCGGGGAGCTGTTTTTT.

The CDR3 is CASSRDGATNEKLFF. In nucleotides, the CDR3 is TGTGCCAGCAGCCGAGACGGGGCAACTAATGAAAAACTGTTTTTT. V is TRBV3-1 (or the pseudogene TRBV3-2) and J is TRBJ1-4; D gene uncertain. The germline V gene has CDR1 LGHDT and CDR2 YNNKEL (reference sequence). This CDR3 spans 15 amino acids. The germline V and J ends were trimmed by 4 bases and 0 bases, with 9 bases remaining between them.

This chain links TRBV11-2 with TRBJ2-7, with D possibly matching TRBD1 (6 bases). Germline values: CDR1 SGHAT, CDR2 FQNNGV. The CDR3 has 12 residues. Trimming cost V 8 bases and J 2 bases, with 10 bases left between them. This CDR3 reads CASSGQPYEQYF. CDR3 nucleotide sequence: TGTGCCAGCTCCGGACAGCCCTACGAGCAGTACTTC.

This clone was seen once. V gene TRBV21-1 combines with J gene TRBJ1-5; the table's D gene call, TRBD1, was not cross checked with the DNA. TRBV21-1 is a documented pseudogene. The CDR3 spans 16 residues. In DNA form, the CDR3 reads TGTGCCAGCAGCAAAAAAGGCGGACAGGGTATAGAGCCCCAGCATTTT. Protein sequence: CASSKKGGQGIEPQHF.

The gene calls are TRBV4-2 and TRBJ1-1; TRBD1 is a possible D gene (5 bases). The V gene's germline CDR1 is LGHNA and CDR2 YNFKEQ. This CDR3 spans 14 amino acids. The germline V and J ends were trimmed by 1 base and 5 bases, with 11 bases remaining between them. The CDR3 nucleotides are TGTGCCAGCAGCCAAGGGTCAGGGCGGACTGAAGCTTTCTTT. Translating gives CASSQGSGRTEAFF.

V usage is TRBV5-1 and J usage is TRBJ2-2; D is perhaps TRBD2 (6 bases). V was pared by 1 base and J by 3 bases, with 10 bases between. This CDR3 is 15 amino acids long. CDR1 and CDR2 (germline): SGHRS, YFSETQ. The CDR3 coding sequence is TGCGCCAGCAGCTTGCCTAGCGCTCACACCGGGGAGCTGTTTTTT. This encodes CASSLPSAHTGELFF.

The chain recombines TRBV9 with TRBJ2-1, with 13 bases fitting TRBD2. Losses at the gene ends were 3 bases for V and 8 bases for J; bases not matched to a gene: 5. CDR3 length: 15 residues. Looked up from germline, CDR1 is SGDLS and CDR2 is YYNGEE. CDR3 protein: CASSASGTSGDEQFF. The CDR3, as DNA: TGTGCCAGCAGCGCATCCGGGACTAGCGGGGATGAGCAGTTCTTC.

This clone was counted once. The V gene is TRBV18, the J gene TRBJ1-4; 7 bases agree with TRBD1. J was trimmed by 7 bases and V by 6 bases; bases with no gene match: 14. Germline V gives CDR1 KGHSH, CDR2 LQKENI. There are 16 residues in the CDR3. CDR3 in DNA: TGTGCCAGCTCCCTTAATCCAGGGGGTTCGAGTGAAAAACTGTTTTTT. Translation gives CASSLNPGGSSEKLFF.

The rearrangement uses TRBV7-2 and TRBJ2-2; D is perhaps TRBD2 (6 bases). The CDR3 covers 16 residues. Trimming cost V 0 bases and J 5 bases, with 13 bases left between them. Per germline, CDR1 SGHTA and CDR2 FQGNSA. For the CDR3, the DNA is TGTGCCAGCAGCTTAGCCCGACGCGGGAAAACCGGGGAGCTGTTTTTT. Its protein product is CASSLARRGKTGELFF.

The CDR3 DNA sequence: TGTGCCAGCAGCGGCACGACAGGGGTTGGGGGCTACACCTTC. Encoded protein: CASSGTTGVGGYTF. The chain couples TRBV7-9 to TRBJ1-2; 8 bases are a match to TRBD1. Unmatched junction bases numbered 10, after V lost 5 bases and J lost 8 bases. Germline CDR1 is SEHNR and CDR2 is FQNEAQ (reference sequence). The CDR3 totals 14 residues.

The chain is built from TRBV24-1 and TRBJ2-1, with D uncertain. Germline CDR1 and CDR2: KGHDR and SFDVKD. V was clipped by 2 bases and J by 0 bases, with 10 bases between them. The CDR3 is 16 residues long. The CDR3 reads CATSDSGPFSYNEQFF. The DNA for the CDR3 is TGTGCCACCAGTGATTCAGGTCCCTTCTCCTACAATGAGCAGTTCTTC.

A few counts support this clone. The chain uses TRBV6-1 and TRBJ2-7; no clear D. V lost 0 bases to trimming and J lost 2 bases, with 5 bases between them. The CDR3 totals 13 residues. The germline V gene has CDR1 MNHNS and CDR2 SASEGT. CDR3 coding DNA: TGTGCCAGCAGTGAAGCGGCCGCCTACGAGCAGTACTTC. It specifies CASSEAAAYEQYF.

The chain carries TRBV5-4 and TRBJ1-6; TRBD1 might be the D (6 bases). Germline V gives CDR1 SGHNT, CDR2 YYREEE (reference sequence). CDR3 length: 15 amino acids. Trimming left V 0 bases short and J 6 bases short, with 10 bases between. This chain's CDR3 is CASSLEVGANSPLHF. The CDR3 nucleotides are TGTGCCAGCAGCTTGGAGGTGGGGGCTAATTCACCCCTCCACTTT.

DNA of the CDR3: TGTGCCAGCAGCGTAGTGGGACAGTCTGTCGCTGAAGCTTTCTTT. Protein: CASSVVGQSVAEAFF. The chain has TRBV9 and TRBJ1-1; TRBD1 agrees at 7 bases. V lost 0 bases, J lost 6 bases, and 8 bases stayed unmatched. The CDR3 loop spans 15 amino acids. Per the germline V gene, CDR1 is SGDLS and CDR2 is YYNGEE.